This TCR beta chain was profiled in a study of beta chain features in type 1 diabetes (dated 2018 in TCRdb). For the study in its entirety: No differences in mean age, gender distribution, total cell number or subset yield were found between patients and healthy donors. Regulatory and stem cell-like memory subsets were isolated from only 8 patients and about 8 healthy donors, whereas naive and central memory subsets came from all 30 or so donors. The study compared TCRB repertoires of sorted circulating CD4+ T cell subsets between recently diagnosed type 1 diabetes patients and matched healthy donors. A total of roughly 98,000,000 sorted cells were examined across all samples, and a strong correlation was observed between cell number per subset and RNA yield. Results the study describes overall, beyond this receptor: HLA sub-analyses involved small numbers of individuals, so any influence of HLA type on TCRB rearrangement remained unresolved. Sequencing cDNA rather than genomic DNA could over-represent highly expressing activated cells, although activation and CD3 levels did not differ between groups. The naive, central memory and regulatory TCRB repertoires appeared to resemble one another more closely among patients than among healthy donors. A moderate but significant shortening of TCRB CDR3 length was observed in type 1 diabetes patients in all four CD4+ subsets. PCR might favor shorter templates, but patient and control samples were amplified and corrected together, so any skew would affect both groups equally. Patients with type 1 diabetes made fewer insertions and deleted more nucleotides at VDJ recombination sites, implying thymic rearrangement abnormalities.

The High Capacity cDNA Reverse Transcription Kit was used to reverse transcribe all of the isolated RNA, meaning that expressed TCRB transcripts were what got sequenced. Deep immunoSEQ sequencing was performed on naive, central memory and regulatory T cell samples, with an average of roughly 3.5 million total reads per sample. After sorted cells were lysed in RLT buffer, RNA was extracted with DNase-treated RNeasy Micro or Mini kits, with the choice depending on cell number. Each cell subset was processed separately to prevent cross-contamination, with patient and healthy donor samples processed together. TCRB sequences were amplified from cDNA with the immunoSEQ multiplex PCR, producing 87-bp fragments spanning the CDR3 region. Sequencing of the amplicons was performed on the Illumina HiSeq platform. As for how the authors treated the data: Synthetic template baselines were used to correct PCR bias computationally, reads within Hamming distance 2 were collapsed, and singletons that could not be merged were discarded. Reads were aligned against IMGT to assign V, D and J genes, CDR3 length and insertions or deletions at six rearrangement sites. Clonotype counts were normalized to sorted cell number within each subset before computing true diversity and Gini coefficients with the tcR R package. Repertoire sharing was quantified using the overlap coefficient calculated on TCRB nucleotide sequences. TCRdb stores this immuneACCESS table with in-frame sequences only. Part of the clones is absent; in the studies checked, under half of the shortfall reflects unresolved V genes, and no reason is known for the rest. The D gene and trimming were derived from the DNA, and the V and J assignments and clone size from that table. This sample has 95,000 to 150,000 clones in its table, and around 15% of those were observed once. The leading ten clones occupy roughly 2.5% of the sample.

The CDR3 measures 16 amino acids from cysteine to phenylalanine. Solely the CDR3 DNA is kept, with 48 bases framed from the first base. Ends trimmed: V by 3 bases, J by 4 bases; bases unmatched to a gene: 10. The germline V gene encodes CDR1 PRHDT and CDR2 FYEKMQ (reference sequence). A single peripheral blood draw of around 0.11 L on average was collected from each donor into heparinised tubes. Using a panel that included CD45RO, CCR7, CD25, CD127, CD95 and CD27, naive, central memory, regulatory and stem cell-like memory CD4+ T cells were sorted on a BD FACSAria II. Purity was above 98% for every sorted population. PBMCs were isolated right away by Lymphoprep density gradient centrifugation and were stained directly, without culture. To minimize batch effects, samples were stained and sorted in pairs, one healthy donor with one patient per experiment. This clone was detected many times. No antigen is known for it. Per-nucleotide qualities are absent, and no much larger clonotype sits a single base away.

The sequence came from a man aged 30 to 39 with type 1 diabetes. Sequencing was performed on central memory CD4+ T cells from blood. Here the chain combines TRBV13 and TRBJ2-3; TRBD1 lines up with 7 middle nucleotides. The CDR3: CASSFLGTEGADTQYF. At the DNA level, the sequence is TGTGCCAGCAGCTTCCTTGGGACAGAGGGAGCAGATACGCAGTATTTT.